This passage covers 26 T cell receptor beta chains from one sample sequenced in a study of T-cell reconstitution after alpha-beta-depleted transplantation in children. Construction of the TCRbeta library involved unique molecular identifiers. TCRdb reprocessed the PCR reads via MiXCR and lists one record per CDR3 protein. The sample includes about 500,000 distinct CDR3 sequences, about 33% of them seen just once. The sample here was PBMCs from the stem cell graft donor, taken from the stem cell graft. The source is a human donor who donated a stem cell graft to a child with aplastic anemia.

The chain employs TRBV6-1 and TRBJ1-3; 9 bases line up with TRBD1. Germline V gives CDR1 MNHNS, CDR2 SASEGT. The CDR3 is 17 residues long. V shed 4 bases, J shed 5 bases, and the junction held 12 bases outside the gene matches. CDR3 coding DNA: TGTGCCAGCAGTGGACCCACCGGGACAGGGATGAGAAACACCATATATTTT. Translating it yields CASSGPTGTGMRNTIYF.

This chain joins TRBV11-2 and TRBJ2-2; 13 positions agree with TRBD2. CDR1 is SGHAT, CDR2 FQNNGV, per germline. The CDR3 is 18 amino acids. V lost 5 bases to trimming and J lost 4 bases; unmatched junction nucleotides: 10. CDR3 DNA sequence: TGTGCCAGCAGCACCCGAACTAGCGGGAGGGAACTCACCGGGGAGCTGTTTTTT. Translating it yields CASSTRTSGRELTGELFF.

Only a few counts were recorded for this clonotype. This chain connects TRBV7-2 to TRBJ1-5; D is unresolved. This CDR3 comprises 13 residues. In germline, CDR1 is SGHTA, CDR2 FQGNSA. V lost 1 base and J lost 7, with 8 bases in between. As DNA, the CDR3 is TGTGCCAGCAGCTTAGGTACTAGCCAGCCCCAGCATTTT. Amino acid sequence: CASSLGTSQPQHF.

CDR3 sequence reads: CSARTPVYYGYTF. In nucleotides, the CDR3 is TGCAGTGCTAGGACACCGGTCTACTATGGCTACACCTTC. The J gene is TRBJ1-2, the V gene TRBV20-1, with D unresolved. CDR3 length: 13 amino acids. Trimming left V 3 bases short and J 3 bases short, with 11 bases between. Per the germline V gene, CDR1 is DFQATT and CDR2 is SNEGSKA (reference sequence).

V gene TRBV6-2 or TRBV6-3 combines with J gene TRBJ2-1; D is possibly TRBD1 or TRBD2 (6 bases each). Trimming cost V 4 bases and J 6 bases, with 19 bases left between them. The CDR3 runs 16 residues. Looked up from germline, CDR1 is MNHEY and CDR2 is SVGEGT. The CDR3 region has the DNA TGTGCCAGCAGTTCCTTAGCGGAGGGGGGCTCCAATGAGCAGTTCTTC. Translating it yields CASSSLAEGGSNEQFF.

V is TRBV6-1 and J is TRBJ1-1, with D uncertain. The CDR3 runs to 14 residues. Trimming took off 3 bases at V and 3 bases at J, with 11 bases between the two ends. Per the germline V gene, CDR1 is MNHNS and CDR2 is SASEGT. This CDR3 reads CASSDGGRDTEAFF. The CDR3 bases are TGTGCCAGCAGTGACGGCGGACGGGACACTGAAGCTTTCTTT.

The table lists this clonotype with a few counts. The J gene is TRBJ2-3, the V gene TRBV12-3 or TRBV12-4, with D tentatively TRBD1 or TRBD2 (5 bases each). The CDR3 extends over 14 amino acids. The ends were cut back, 4 bases at V and 4 bases at J, with 12 bases in the middle. CDR3 protein: CASSSLPGPDTQYF. CDR3 bases: TGTGCCAGCAGTTCGTTACCGGGACCAGATACGCAGTATTTT.

This clonotype was detected ten times or more. The chain has TRBV20-1 and TRBJ1-5; 7 bases map to TRBD1. The J segment lost 7 bases and the V segment lost 5 bases, leaving 5 bases of the junction unmatched. CDR1 DFQATT and CDR2 SNEGSKA come from the germline V gene (reference sequence). This CDR3 region has 12 residues. The CDR3 DNA sequence: TGCAGTGCTCAACAGGGGTTGCAGCCCCAGCATTTT. This encodes CSAQQGLQPQHF.

This clonotype was counted a few times. V usage is TRBV5-1 and J usage is TRBJ2-3; 9 positions agree with TRBD2. J gave up 1 base and V 2 bases, and 5 bases lay outside the gene matches. CDR3 length: 16 residues. Germline lookup yields CDR1 SGHRS and CDR2 YFSETQ. CDR3 residues: CASSFNSGRRTDTQYF. The CDR3 nucleotides are TGCGCCAGCAGCTTTAATAGCGGGAGACGCACAGATACGCAGTATTTT.

The V gene is TRBV11-1, the J gene TRBJ1-2; 10 bases match TRBD1. This CDR3 contains 16 residues. Germline loops: CDR1 SGHAT, CDR2 FQDESV (reference sequence). V lost 5 bases to trimming and J lost 6 bases; unmatched junction nucleotides: 12. The CDR3 loop reads CASSPAGTGDSDGYTF. The CDR3 region has the DNA TGTGCCAGCAGCCCTGCCGGGACAGGGGACTCCGATGGCTACACCTTC.

This clonotype was found a few times. One end of the junction fails to match germline, which may point to a read error. The gene calls are TRBV20-1 and TRBJ1-2; TRBD1 aligns across 10 bases. The CDR3 has 12 residues. CDR1 is DFQATT and CDR2 is SNEGSKA in the germline V gene (reference sequence). This CDR3 is CRGTGDGYGYTF. The CDR3 DNA is TGTCGGGGGACAGGGGACGGCTATGGCTACACCTTC.

This chain links TRBV5-1 with TRBJ1-6; TRBD1 might be the D (5 bases). V lost 4 bases and J 5 bases, leaving 19 bases between the germline ends. The CDR3 extends over 17 amino acids. Germline CDR1 SGHRS, CDR2 YFSETQ. CDR3 loop: CASSAGVGETDNSPLHF. CDR3 nucleotide sequence: TGCGCCAGCAGCGCGGGGGTGGGAGAGACGGATAATTCACCCCTCCACTTT.

The CDR3 DNA sequence: TGTGCCAGCGCCCCCCCCCTAATGAACACTGAAGCTTTCTTT. Translated, it gives CASAPPLMNTEAFF. The chain couples TRBV11-1 to TRBJ1-1, with D hard to call. Trimming left V 8 bases short and J 0 bases short, with 13 bases between. This CDR3 contains 14 residues. Germline V lookup: CDR1 SGHAT, CDR2 FQDESV (reference sequence).

This clonotype occurred a few times. The V call is TRBV18, the J call TRBJ1-5; 7 bases line up with TRBD1. The V and J ends lost 1 base and 5 bases, in that order; junction bases with no gene match: 14. The germline CDR1 and CDR2 sequences are KGHSH and LQKENI. The CDR3 extends over 18 amino acids. This CDR3 is CASSPRVLTGDLDQPQHF. CDR3 coding DNA: TGTGCCAGCTCACCACGGGTACTTACAGGGGACCTCGATCAGCCCCAGCATTTT.

This clonotype was counted a few times. V and J are TRBV5-1 and TRBJ2-1; TRBD1 aligns across 9 bases. Germline V gene sequence: CDR1 SGHRS, CDR2 YFSETQ. The CDR3 covers 13 residues. Unmatched junction bases numbered 4, after V lost 4 bases and J lost 8 bases. CDR3 region: CASSPQGAHEQFF. The CDR3 DNA reads as TGCGCCAGCAGCCCACAGGGGGCACATGAGCAGTTCTTC.

The genes are TRBV2 and TRBJ1-5, with a possible D match to TRBD1 (5 bases). Per the germline V gene, CDR1 is SNHLY and CDR2 is FYNNEI. This CDR3 has 15 amino acids. With 7 bases removed from V and 7 bases from J, the gap between germline ends came to 20 bases. Here the CDR3 DNA reads TGTGCCAGCACCAATTACTGGGACGTGGGCCAGCCCCAGCATTTT. Translated, it gives CASTNYWDVGQPQHF.

The chain combines TRBV5-1 with TRBJ1-5; 7 bases align to TRBD1. The CDR3 extends over 13 amino acids. The junction had 7 bases not matched to a gene; V was cut back by 5 bases and J by 8 bases. Germline CDR1 and CDR2: SGHRS and YFSETQ. The CDR3 sequence is CASRPDRVEPQHF. DNA for the CDR3: TGCGCCAGCAGGCCCGACAGGGTCGAGCCCCAGCATTTT.

The CDR3 is CASSYGSDTQYF. The CDR3 region has the DNA TGTGCCAGCAGTTACGGGTCAGATACGCAGTATTTT. This chain connects TRBV6-5 to TRBJ2-3; D gene uncertain. Germline lookup yields CDR1 MNHEY and CDR2 SVGAGI. This CDR3 is built from 12 residues. The V gene lost 2 bases and the J gene lost 4 bases, with 4 bases spanning the gap.

This clonotype was counted only a few times. The chain joins TRBV4-1 to TRBJ2-1, with TRBD2 identical over 8 bases. Looked up from germline, CDR1 is MGHRA and CDR2 is YSYEKL. The CDR3 has 15 amino acids. The V and J ends lost 4 bases and 5 bases, in that order; junction bases with no gene match: 7. The CDR3 is CASSPVAGNDNEQFF. The DNA of the CDR3 is TGCGCCAGCAGCCCGGTAGCGGGAAACGACAATGAGCAGTTCTTC.

The chain joins TRBV12-3 or TRBV12-4 to TRBJ2-5; 9 positions agree with TRBD2. Trimming cost V 4 bases and J 7 bases; bases outside gene matches: 13. This CDR3 region has 16 residues. The CDR3 nucleotides are TGTGCCAGCAGTTGGGAGACTAGCGGACCTAGAGGGACCCAGTACTTC. It translates to CASSWETSGPRGTQYF.

The V gene is TRBV12-3 or TRBV12-4, the J gene TRBJ1-1; 7 nucleotides agree with TRBD1. Trimming removed 4 bases from V and 0 bases from J; junction bases left unmatched: 5. The CDR3 covers 15 residues. The CDR3 sequence: CASSYQGVMNTEAFF. In nucleotides, the CDR3 is TGTGCCAGCAGTTACCAGGGGGTTATGAACACTGAAGCTTTCTTT.

This sequence joins TRBV6-1 and TRBJ1-3; unclear D gene. The length of the CDR3 is 14 residues. V was pared by 5 bases and J by 0 bases, with 8 bases between. In germline, CDR1 is MNHNS, CDR2 SASEGT. The CDR3 spells CASSLPTSGNTIYF. In DNA form, the CDR3 reads TGTGCCAGCAGTCTGCCGACCTCTGGAAACACCATATATTTT.

The chain carries TRBV6-5 and TRBJ2-2; TRBD1 matches at 7 bases. Per the germline V gene, CDR1 is MNHEY and CDR2 is SVGAGI. Trimming took 2 bases from V and 6 from J; bases not matched to a gene: 3. CDR3 length equals 14 residues. CDR3 residues: CASSYTDRAGELFF. CDR3 in DNA: TGTGCCAGCAGTTACACCGACAGGGCCGGGGAGCTGTTTTTT.

The chain uses TRBV9 and TRBJ2-1; TRBD2 aligns across 9 bases. V lost 0 bases and J lost 5; bases outside the gene matches: 15. This CDR3 contains 19 residues. The germline V gene encodes CDR1 SGDLS and CDR2 YYNGEE. The CDR3 DNA follows: TGTGCCAGCAGCGTAGATCCCGATGTGGCGGGAGGGGATAACAATGAGCAGTTCTTC. The encoded protein is CASSVDPDVAGGDNNEQFF.

This clonotype was recorded many times. The V and J genes are TRBV7-2 and TRBJ2-5; D is unresolved. Trimming took off 4 bases at V and 1 base at J, with 4 bases between the two ends. Germline V CDR1 and CDR2: SGHTA, FQGNSA. The CDR3 runs 12 residues. The CDR3 sequence: CASSWGQETQYF. CDR3 nucleotides: TGTGCCAGCAGCTGGGGCCAAGAGACCCAGTACTTC.

This clonotype occurred a few times. The rearrangement links TRBV27 to TRBJ1-2; D not resolved. Germline V lookup: CDR1 MNHEY, CDR2 SMNVEV (reference sequence). Trimming cost V 5 bases and J 8 bases, with 15 bases left between them. This CDR3 has 13 residues. The CDR3 reads CASSPPQNEGYTF. The CDR3 DNA reads as TGTGCCAGCAGTCCACCCCAGAACGAAGGCTACACCTTC.